This T cell receptor beta chain emerged from a study of blood T cell repertoires in COVID-19. The V segment lost 5 bases and the J segment 5 bases; nucleotides outside the gene matches: 5. Per the germline V gene, CDR1 is SGHTA and CDR2 is FQGNSA. CDR3 length: 16 residues. Produced via immunoSEQ multiplex PCR; TCRdb's table is partial and in-frame only. The sample lists some 140,000 clones, approximately 79% occurring once. The chain is built from TRBV7-2 and TRBJ2-2, with 13 nucleotides matching TRBD2. The sequenced material came from peripheral blood. The clonotype was recovered from a man aged 55 to 70 with acute or convalescent COVID-19. For the CDR3, the DNA is TGTGCCAGCAGCCCCCGGACTAGCGGGAGAACCGGGGAGCTGTTTTTT. It specifies CASSPRTSGRTGELFF.